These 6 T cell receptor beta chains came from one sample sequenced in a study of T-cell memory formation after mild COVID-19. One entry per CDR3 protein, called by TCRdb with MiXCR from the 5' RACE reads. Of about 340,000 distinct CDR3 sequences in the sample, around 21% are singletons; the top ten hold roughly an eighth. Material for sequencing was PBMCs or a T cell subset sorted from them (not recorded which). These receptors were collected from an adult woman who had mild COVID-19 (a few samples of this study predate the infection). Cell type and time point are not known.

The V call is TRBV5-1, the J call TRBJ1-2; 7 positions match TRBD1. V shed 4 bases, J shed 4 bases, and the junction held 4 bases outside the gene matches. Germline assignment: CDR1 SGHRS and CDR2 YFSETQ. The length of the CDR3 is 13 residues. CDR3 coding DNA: TGCGCCAGCAGCACTGGACAGGTCTATGGCTACACCTTC. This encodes CASSTGQVYGYTF. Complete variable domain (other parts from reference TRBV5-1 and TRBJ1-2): KAGVTQTPRYLIKTRGQQVTLSCSPISGHRSVSWYQQTPGQGLQFLFEYFSETQRNKGNFPGRFSGRQFSNSRSEMNVSTLELGDSALYLCASSTGQVYGYTFGSGTRLTVV.

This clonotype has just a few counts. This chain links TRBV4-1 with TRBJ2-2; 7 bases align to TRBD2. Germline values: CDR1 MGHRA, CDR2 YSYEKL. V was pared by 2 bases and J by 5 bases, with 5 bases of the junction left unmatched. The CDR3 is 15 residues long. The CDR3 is CASSQSSGGTGELFF. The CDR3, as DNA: TGCGCCAGCAGCCAAAGTTCCGGGGGGACCGGGGAGCTGTTTTTT.

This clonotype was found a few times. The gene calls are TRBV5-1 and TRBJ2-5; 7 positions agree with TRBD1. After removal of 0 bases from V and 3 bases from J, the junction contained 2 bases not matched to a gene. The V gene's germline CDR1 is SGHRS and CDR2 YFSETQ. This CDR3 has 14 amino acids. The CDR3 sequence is CASSLAQGEETQYF. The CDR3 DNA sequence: TGCGCCAGCAGCTTGGCCCAGGGGGAAGAGACCCAGTACTTC. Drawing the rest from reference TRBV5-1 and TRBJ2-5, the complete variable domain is KAGVTQTPRYLIKTRGQQVTLSCSPISGHRSVSWYQQTPGQGLQFLFEYFSETQRNKGNFPGRFSGRQFSNSRSEMNVSTLELGDSALYLCASSLAQGEETQYFGPGTRLLVL.

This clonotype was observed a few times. The CDR3 nucleotides read TGTGCCAGCAGTTTTGGGGCCGCGAACTATGGCTACACCTTC. Translating it yields CASSFGAANYGYTF. V usage is TRBV12-3 or TRBV12-4 and J usage is TRBJ1-2; D perhaps matches TRBD1 (5 bases). This CDR3 is 14 amino acids long. Trimming shortened V by 3 bases and J by 2 bases, and 10 bases separated the two germline ends.

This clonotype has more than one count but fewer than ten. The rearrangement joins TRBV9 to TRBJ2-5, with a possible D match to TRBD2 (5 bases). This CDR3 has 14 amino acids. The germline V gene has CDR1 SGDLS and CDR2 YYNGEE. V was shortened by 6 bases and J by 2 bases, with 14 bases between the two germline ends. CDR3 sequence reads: CASTPLGGQETQYF. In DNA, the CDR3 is TGTGCCAGCACCCCACTAGGAGGTCAAGAGACCCAGTACTTC. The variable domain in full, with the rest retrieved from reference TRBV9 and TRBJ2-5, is DSGVTQTPKHLITATGQRVTLRCSPRSGDLSVYWYQQSLDQGLQFLIQYYNGEERAKGNILERFSAQQFPDLHSELNLSSLELGDSALYFCASTPLGGQETQYFGPGTRLLVL.

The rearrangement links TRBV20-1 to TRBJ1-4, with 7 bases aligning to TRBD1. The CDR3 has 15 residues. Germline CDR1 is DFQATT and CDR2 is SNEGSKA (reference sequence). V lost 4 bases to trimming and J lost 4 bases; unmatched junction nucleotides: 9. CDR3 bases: TGCAGTGCTACCAACCGGGACAGAGTTAATGAAAAACTGTTTTTT. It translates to CSATNRDRVNEKLFF.